The rows below give T cell receptor beta chains drawn from one sample of a study of graft-versus-host responses after intestinal transplantation. TCRdb's copy holds only in-frame clones and misses some; the assay was immunoSEQ multiplex PCR. The data contain under 150,000 clones, around 96% of them seen just once; the ten biggest clones take up more than 2.5%. These TCRs are of unknown antigen specificity. The sample was unstimulated CD8+ T cells sorted from spleen or lymph node cells, taken before intestinal transplant. These receptors originate from a human donor who received an intestinal transplant. The CDR3 runs from the conserved cysteine through the conserved F or W.

CDR3aa: CSPEAPANYGYTF; j_gene: TRBJ1-2; v_gene: TRBV29-1
CDR3aa: CASSVGSGSIYEQYF; j_gene: TRBJ2-7; v_gene: TRBV9
CDR3aa: CATRRGDRGSRTETFF; j_gene: TRBJ1-1; v_gene: TRBV10-3
CDR3aa: CATSRDVAGGPPDIQYF; j_gene: TRBJ2-4; v_gene: TRBV15
CDR3aa: CASSLQVEETQYF; j_gene: TRBJ2-5; v_gene: TRBV6-5
CDR3aa: CASSHGGNEQFF; j_gene: TRBJ2-1; v_gene: TRBV4-1
CDR3aa: CASSSLRTDYEQYF; j_gene: TRBJ2-7; v_gene: TRBV7-8
CDR3aa: CASSGQGRTWDEQFF; j_gene: TRBJ2-1; v_gene: TRBV6-5
CDR3aa: CASPLSEAGSYNEQFF; j_gene: TRBJ2-1; v_gene: TRBV18
CDR3aa: CASSLGRQNTEAFF; j_gene: TRBJ1-1; v_gene: TRBV28
CDR3aa: CATQGASNEKLFF; j_gene: TRBJ1-4; v_gene: TRBV7-9
CDR3aa: CASRSGQFSGNTIYF; j_gene: TRBJ1-3; v_gene: TRBV11-2
CDR3aa: CASSSSGWGVDEQFF; j_gene: TRBJ2-1; v_gene: TRBV7-9
CDR3aa: CASSKLSTATNEKLFF; j_gene: TRBJ1-4; v_gene: TRBV19
CDR3aa: CASSYREGGTDTQYF; j_gene: TRBJ2-3; v_gene: TRBV28
CDR3aa: CAWNPGQGIPYEQYF; j_gene: -; v_gene: TRBV30